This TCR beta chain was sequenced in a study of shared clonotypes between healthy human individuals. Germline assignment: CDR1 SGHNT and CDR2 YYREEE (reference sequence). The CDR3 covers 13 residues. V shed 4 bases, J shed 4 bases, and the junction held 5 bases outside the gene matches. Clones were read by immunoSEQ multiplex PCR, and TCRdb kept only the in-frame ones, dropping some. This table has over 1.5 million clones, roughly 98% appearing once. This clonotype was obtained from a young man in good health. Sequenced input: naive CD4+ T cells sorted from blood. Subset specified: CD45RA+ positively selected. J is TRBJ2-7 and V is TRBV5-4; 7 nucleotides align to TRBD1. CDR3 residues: CASSRGQQYEQYF. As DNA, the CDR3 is TGTGCCAGCAGCCGGGGACAGCAGTACGAGCAGTACTTC.